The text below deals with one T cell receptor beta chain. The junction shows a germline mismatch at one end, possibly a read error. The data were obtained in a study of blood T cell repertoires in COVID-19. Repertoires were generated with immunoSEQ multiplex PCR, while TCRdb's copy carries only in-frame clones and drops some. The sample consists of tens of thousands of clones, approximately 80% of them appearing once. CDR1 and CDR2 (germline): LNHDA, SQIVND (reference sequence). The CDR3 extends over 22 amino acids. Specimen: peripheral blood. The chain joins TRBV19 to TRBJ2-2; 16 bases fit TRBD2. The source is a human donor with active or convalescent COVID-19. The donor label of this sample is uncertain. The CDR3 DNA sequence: TGTGCCAGTAGAAGATCCCTGACCGGGACTAGCGGGAGGGCGGGTGTACACCGGGGAGCTGTTTTT. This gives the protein CASRRSLTGTSGRAGVHRGAVF.